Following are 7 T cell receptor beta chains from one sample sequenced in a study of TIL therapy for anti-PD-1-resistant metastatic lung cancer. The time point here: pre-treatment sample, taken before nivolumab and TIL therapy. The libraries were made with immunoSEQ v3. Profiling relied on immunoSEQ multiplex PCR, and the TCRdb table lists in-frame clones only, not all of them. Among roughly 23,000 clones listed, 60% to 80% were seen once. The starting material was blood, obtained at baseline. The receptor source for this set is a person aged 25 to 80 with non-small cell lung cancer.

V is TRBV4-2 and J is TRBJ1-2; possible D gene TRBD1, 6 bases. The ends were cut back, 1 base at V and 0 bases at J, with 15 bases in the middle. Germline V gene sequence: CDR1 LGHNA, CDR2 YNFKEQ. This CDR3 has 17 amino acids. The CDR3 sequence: CASSQVWAGAANYGYTF. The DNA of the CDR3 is TGTGCCAGCAGCCAAGTTTGGGCAGGGGCAGCTAACTATGGCTACACCTTC.

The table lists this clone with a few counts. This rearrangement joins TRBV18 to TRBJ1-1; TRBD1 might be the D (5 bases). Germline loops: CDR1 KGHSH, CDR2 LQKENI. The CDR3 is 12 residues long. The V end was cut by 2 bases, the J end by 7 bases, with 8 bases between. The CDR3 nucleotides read TGTGCCAGCTCACCAGGGACGGATGAAGCTTTCTTT. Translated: CASSPGTDEAFF.

The CDR3 here is CATSTSGRNEQFF. The DNA for the CDR3 is TGTGCCACCTCGACTAGCGGGAGGAATGAGCAGTTCTTC. The chain links TRBV15 to TRBJ2-1; 13 bases fit TRBD2. The V segment lost 8 bases and the J segment 7 bases; nucleotides outside the gene matches: 2. In germline, CDR1 is LNHNV, CDR2 YYDKDF (reference sequence). The CDR3 is 13 amino acids.

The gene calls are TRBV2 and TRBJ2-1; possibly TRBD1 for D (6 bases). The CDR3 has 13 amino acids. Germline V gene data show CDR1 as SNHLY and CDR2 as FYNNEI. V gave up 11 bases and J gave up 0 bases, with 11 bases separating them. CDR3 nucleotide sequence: TGTGCCGGGGGCTACAGCTCCTACAATGAGCAGTTCTTC. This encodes CAGGYSSYNEQFF.

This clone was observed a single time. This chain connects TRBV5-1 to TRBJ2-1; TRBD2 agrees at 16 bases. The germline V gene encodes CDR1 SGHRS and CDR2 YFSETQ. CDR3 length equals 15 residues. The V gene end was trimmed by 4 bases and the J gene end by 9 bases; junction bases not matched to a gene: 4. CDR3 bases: TGCGCCAGCAGCCAAGGGACTAGCGGGAGGGGTGAGCAGTTCTTC. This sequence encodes CASSQGTSGRGEQFF.

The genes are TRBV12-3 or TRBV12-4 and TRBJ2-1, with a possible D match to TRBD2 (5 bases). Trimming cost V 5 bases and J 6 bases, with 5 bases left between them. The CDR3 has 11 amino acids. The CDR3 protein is CASSEGNEQFF. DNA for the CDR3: TGTGCCAGCAGTGAGGGCAATGAGCAGTTCTTC.

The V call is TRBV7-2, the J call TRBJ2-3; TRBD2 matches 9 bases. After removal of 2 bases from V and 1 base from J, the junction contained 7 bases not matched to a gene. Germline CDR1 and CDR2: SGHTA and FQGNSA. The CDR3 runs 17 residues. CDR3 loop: CASSLMVVAGGTDTQYF. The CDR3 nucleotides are TGTGCCAGCAGCTTAATGGTAGTAGCGGGGGGCACAGATACGCAGTATTTT.